This record covers a single T cell receptor (beta chain). This record belongs to a study of blood T cell repertoires in COVID-19. The table came from immunoSEQ multiplex PCR; TCRdb's copy has only in-frame clones and leaves some out. Here the sample spans 34,000 or so clones, roughly 87% being singletons. V was pared by 6 bases and J by 0 bases, with 11 bases between. Germline V CDR1 and CDR2: MNHEY, SMNVEV (reference sequence). The CDR3 length is 14 residues. This TCR came from a man aged 45-65 years with active or convalescent COVID-19. Sequenced sample: peripheral blood. The chain joins TRBV27 to TRBJ1-1; a weak D match, TRBD1 (5 bases). This CDR3 is CASSRREVNTEAFF. Written as DNA, the CDR3 is TGTGCCAGCAGCCGCAGGGAGGTGAACACTGAAGCTTTCTTT.